This TCR beta chain is from a study of somatic mutations in cytotoxic T cells in rheumatoid arthritis. Study-level background: Flow sorting of some V beta antibody-stained T cells reached nearly 100% purity, with V beta1+ cells also TCRB-sequenced. Study findings and constraints: With age, CD8+ clonality increased in rheumatoid arthritis patients, whereas no such increase appeared in healthy controls.

Points on this clone: The target antigen is unknown.

The investigators isolated CD4+ and CD8+ cells by positive magnetic bead selection and checked their purity by flow cytometry. The CDR3 runs to 16 residues. CDR1 and CDR2 from the germline V gene are SGDLS and YYNGEE. The V gene end was trimmed by 2 bases and the J gene end by 10 bases; junction bases not matched to a gene: 11. Only in-frame clones appear in the TCRdb table, and some are missing; sequencing was by immunoSEQ multiplex PCR. The table lists about 17,000 clones, less than 90% of them singletons. Sequenced: CD8+ T cells sorted from blood. This chain joins TRBV9 and TRBJ2-1; 11 bases align to TRBD2. This clonotype originated in an adult with rheumatoid arthritis. CDR3 sequence reads: CASSVPLAGGPGEQFF. CDR3 nucleotide sequence: TGTGCCAGCAGCGTCCCTTTAGCGGGGGGGCCGGGAGAGCAGTTCTTC. The whole variable domain, remainder taken from reference TRBV9 and TRBJ2-1, is DSGVTQTPKHLITATGQRVTLRCSPRSGDLSVYWYQQSLDQGLQFLIQYYNGEERAKGNILERFSAQQFPDLHSELNLSSLELGDSALYFCASSVPLAGGPGEQFFGPGTRLTVL.